A single sample gave rise to the 10 T cell receptor beta chains below, sequenced in a study of T-cell reconstitution after alpha-beta-depleted transplantation in children. Library preparation (for TCRbeta) was performed with unique molecular identifiers. Each CDR3 protein gets one entry after TCRdb re-called the PCR reads with MiXCR. The data contain about 400,000 distinct CDR3 sequences, around 21% of them singletons. The sample here was PBMCs from the stem cell graft donor, taken from the stem cell graft. These receptors were taken from a human donor who donated a stem cell graft to a child with acute myeloid leukemia.

This clonotype was observed a few times. J is TRBJ2-7 and V is TRBV11-3; 12 positions match TRBD2. This CDR3 comprises 14 residues. J lost 7 bases, V lost 3 bases, and 4 bases had no gene match. The germline V gene has CDR1 SGHNT and CDR2 YENEEA. CDR3 DNA sequence: TGTGCCAGCAGCTTGACTAGCGGGAGTAGAGAGCAGTACTTC. Protein sequence: CASSLTSGSREQYF. Complete variable domain (other parts from reference TRBV11-3 and TRBJ2-7): EAGVVQSPRYKIIEKKQPVAFWCNPISGHNTLYWYLQNLGQGPELLIRYENEEAVDDSQLPKDRFSAERLKGVDSTLKIQPAELGDSAVYLCASSLTSGSREQYFGPGTRLTVT.

At least ten counts were recorded for this clonotype. The rearrangement links TRBV20-1 to TRBJ2-7, with 8 bases aligning to TRBD2. Per germline, CDR1 DFQATT and CDR2 SNEGSKA (reference sequence). The CDR3 consists of 18 residues. J lost 4 bases, V lost 6 bases, and 23 bases had no gene match. The CDR3, as DNA: TGCAGTGCCTCAATGGGGCAGGTTGGAACGGGAGGGCCTTACGAGCAGTACTTC. It codes for CSASMGQVGTGGPYEQYF.

As concerns this clonotype: At one end, the junction sequence differs from germline, possibly due to a read error. J is TRBJ2-5 and V is TRBV6-2 or TRBV6-3; maybe TRBD2 (6 bases). CDR3 length: 15 amino acids. From germline, CDR1 is MNHEY and CDR2 SVGEGT. The CDR3 DNA follows: TGTGCCAGCACTTACGGGAGCATGGAGGGGAAGACCCAGTACTTC. Its protein product is CASTYGSMEGKTQYF.

This clonotype was detected a few times. The chain links TRBV5-1 to TRBJ2-2, with D possibly matching TRBD2 (6 bases). CDR3 size: 17 residues. The V and J ends lost 6 bases and 7 bases respectively, with 25 bases between them. Germline assignment: CDR1 SGHRS and CDR2 YFSETQ. This CDR3 is CASNFAPSTAGSGELFF. The CDR3 DNA reads as TGCGCCAGCAACTTTGCCCCTTCTACTGCCGGGAGCGGGGAGCTGTTTTTT.

CDR3 nucleotide sequence: TGTGCCAGCAGCTTAGCGCGGACAGGGGGCAGGACAGATACGCAGTATTTT. It is translated as CASSLARTGGRTDTQYF. The rearrangement joins TRBV7-2 to TRBJ2-3; 11 bases line up with TRBD1. Germline V gene data show CDR1 as SGHTA and CDR2 as FQGNSA. J lost 3 bases, V lost 0 bases, and 5 bases had no gene match. The CDR3 totals 17 residues.

This chain links TRBV4-3 with TRBJ1-4, with 9 bases matching TRBD1. Germline V gene sequence: CDR1 LGHNA, CDR2 YSLEER. Trimming took 6 bases from V and 2 from J; bases not matched to a gene: 7. The CDR3 is 16 amino acids. The CDR3: CASRRNRGPTNEKLFF. The CDR3 coding sequence is TGCGCCAGCAGGAGGAACAGGGGGCCTACTAATGAAAAACTGTTTTTT.

This clonotype turned up a few times. J is TRBJ2-3 and V is TRBV20-1, with 11 bases identical to TRBD1. CDR3 length: 15 residues. Germline V gene lookup returns CDR1 DFQATT and CDR2 SNEGSKA (reference sequence). Trimming at V came to 4 bases and at J to 4 bases, leaving 7 bases not matched to a gene. CDR3 residues: CSATPGQGGPDTQYF. DNA of the CDR3: TGCAGTGCTACTCCGGGACAGGGGGGGCCAGATACGCAGTATTTT.

This clonotype has only a few counts. The gene calls are TRBV20-1 and TRBJ1-5; D gene uncertain. There are 14 residues in the CDR3. V dropped 5 bases and J dropped 2 bases, with 13 bases sitting between them. CDR1 is DFQATT and CDR2 is SNEGSKA in the germline V gene (reference sequence). This CDR3 reads CSAGVTGGNQPQHF. The DNA of the CDR3 is TGCAGTGCTGGAGTGACCGGGGGCAATCAGCCCCAGCATTTT.

The sample holds many counts of this clonotype. The chain has TRBV7-8 and TRBJ2-7; no definite D call. The CDR3 sequence is 15 residues long. CDR1 SGHVS and CDR2 FQNEAQ come from the germline V gene. The germline V and J ends were trimmed by 5 bases and 5 bases, with 19 bases remaining between them. In DNA form, the CDR3 reads TGTGCCAGCAGCCCCCGGGCACGTCTGTCTGACGAGCAGTACTTC. It translates to CASSPRARLSDEQYF. Full variable domain (rest looked up from reference TRBV7-8 and TRBJ2-7): GAGVSQSPRYKVAKRGQDVALRCDPISGHVSLFWYQQALGQGPEFLTYFQNEAQLDKSGLPSDRFFAERPEGSVSTLKIQRTQQEDSAVYLCASSPRARLSDEQYFGPGTRLTVT.

The DNA of the CDR3 is TGTGCCACCAGCAGAGAATGGGCGGGGGGCACAGATACGCAGTATTTT. It yields the protein CATSREWAGGTDTQYF. The rearrangement uses TRBV15 and TRBJ2-3, with 7 bases matching TRBD2. The J segment lost 1 base and the V segment lost 0 bases, leaving 4 bases of the junction unmatched. This CDR3 is built from 16 residues. Germline loops: CDR1 LNHNV, CDR2 YYDKDF (reference sequence).